The clone carrying this TCR beta chain has just a few counts. As yet, its antigen is unknown. The sample comes from a study of cytomegalovirus exposure and HLA in healthy donors. Looking at the study overall: The Caucasian-associated ancestry cluster contained 65% to 85% of the 398 genotyped donors.

Study findings and constraints: Trimming of TCR beta V- and J-genes showed a link, identified in a later analysis, to a missense DCLRE1C variant.

This PCR relied on a set of 60 Vbeta primers and 13 Jbeta primers. Sequencing used immunoSEQ multiplex PCR; TCRdb keeps in-frame clones, though not all of them. The sample lists some 130,000 clones, approximately 9% occurring once. V lost 0 bases and J 0 bases, leaving 14 bases between the germline ends. Germline CDR1 is SGDLS and CDR2 is YYNGEE. The CDR3 is made up of 17 amino acids. This clonotype was obtained from a middle-aged woman in good health and CMV-seropositive. J is TRBJ2-3 and V is TRBV9; D is perhaps TRBD1 (6 bases). The sequenced sample consisted of PBMCs. DNA for the CDR3: TGTGCCAGCAGCGTAGAGTCGACAGGTCCAAGCACAGATACGCAGTATTTT. It codes for CASSVESTGPSTDTQYF.